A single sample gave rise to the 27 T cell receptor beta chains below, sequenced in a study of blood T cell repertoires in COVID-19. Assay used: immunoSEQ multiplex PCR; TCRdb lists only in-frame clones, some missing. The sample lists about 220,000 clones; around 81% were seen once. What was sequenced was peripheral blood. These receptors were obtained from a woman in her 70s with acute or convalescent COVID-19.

Here the CDR3 DNA reads TGTGCCAGCAGCCTTAGCGGGGGGAATTCAGAGACCCAGTACTTC. Its translation: CASSLSGGNSETQYF. The chain couples TRBV13 to TRBJ2-5; TRBD2 matches 10 bases. Trimming took 5 bases from V and 4 from J; bases not matched to a gene: 7. The CDR3 sequence is 15 residues long. Per the germline V gene, CDR1 is PRHDT and CDR2 is FYEKMQ (reference sequence).

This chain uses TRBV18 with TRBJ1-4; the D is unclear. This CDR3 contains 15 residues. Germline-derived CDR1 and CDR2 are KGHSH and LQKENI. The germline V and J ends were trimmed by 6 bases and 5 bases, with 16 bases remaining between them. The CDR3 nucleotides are TGTGCCAGCTCCCTCACATTTGATCAAAATGAAAAACTGTTTTTT. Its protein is CASSLTFDQNEKLFF.

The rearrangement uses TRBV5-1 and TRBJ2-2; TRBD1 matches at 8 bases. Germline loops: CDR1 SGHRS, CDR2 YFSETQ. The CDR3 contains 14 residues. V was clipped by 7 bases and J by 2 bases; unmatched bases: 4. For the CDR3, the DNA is TGCGCCAGCTGGGGACAGGTCAACACCGGGGAGCTGTTTTTT. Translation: CASWGQVNTGELFF.

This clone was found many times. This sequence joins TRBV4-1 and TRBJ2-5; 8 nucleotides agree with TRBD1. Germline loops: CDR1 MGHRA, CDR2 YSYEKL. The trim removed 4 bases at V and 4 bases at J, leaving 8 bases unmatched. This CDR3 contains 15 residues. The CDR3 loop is CASSRPGQERETQYF. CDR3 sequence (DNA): TGCGCCAGCAGCCGTCCGGGACAGGAGAGAGAGACCCAGTACTTC.

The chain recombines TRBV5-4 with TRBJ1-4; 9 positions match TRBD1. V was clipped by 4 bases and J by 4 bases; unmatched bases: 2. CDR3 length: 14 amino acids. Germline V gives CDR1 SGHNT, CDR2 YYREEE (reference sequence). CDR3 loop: CASSETGGNEKLFF. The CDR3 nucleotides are TGTGCCAGCAGCGAGACAGGGGGTAATGAAAAACTGTTTTTT.

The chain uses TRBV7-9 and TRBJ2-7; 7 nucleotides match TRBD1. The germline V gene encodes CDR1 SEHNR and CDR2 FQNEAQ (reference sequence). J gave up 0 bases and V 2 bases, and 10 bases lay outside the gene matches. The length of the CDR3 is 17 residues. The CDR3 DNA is TGTGCCAGCAGCTTAACGGTGGGAACAGGGGACTCCTACGAGCAGTACTTC. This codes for CASSLTVGTGDSYEQYF.

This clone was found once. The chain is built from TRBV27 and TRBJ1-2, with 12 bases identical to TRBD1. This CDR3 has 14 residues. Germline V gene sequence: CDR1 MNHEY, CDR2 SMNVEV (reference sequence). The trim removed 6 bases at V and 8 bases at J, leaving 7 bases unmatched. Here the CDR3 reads CASSPGTGGRGYTF. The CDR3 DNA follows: TGTGCCAGCAGCCCCGGGACAGGGGGCAGAGGCTACACCTTC.

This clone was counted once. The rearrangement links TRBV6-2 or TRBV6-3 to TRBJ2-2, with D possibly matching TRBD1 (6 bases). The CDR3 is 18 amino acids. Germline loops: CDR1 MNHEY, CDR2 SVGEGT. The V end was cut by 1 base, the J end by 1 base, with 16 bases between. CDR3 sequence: CASSYYGFRDMNTGELFF. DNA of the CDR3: TGTGCCAGCAGTTACTACGGATTCCGGGACATGAACACCGGGGAGCTGTTTTTT.

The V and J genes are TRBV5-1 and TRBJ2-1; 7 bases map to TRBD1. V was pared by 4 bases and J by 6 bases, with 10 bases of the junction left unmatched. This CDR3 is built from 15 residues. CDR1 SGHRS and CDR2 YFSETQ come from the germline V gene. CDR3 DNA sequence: TGCGCCAGCAGCCTCTCGACAGGGACCCTCAATGAGCAGTTCTTC. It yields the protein CASSLSTGTLNEQFF.

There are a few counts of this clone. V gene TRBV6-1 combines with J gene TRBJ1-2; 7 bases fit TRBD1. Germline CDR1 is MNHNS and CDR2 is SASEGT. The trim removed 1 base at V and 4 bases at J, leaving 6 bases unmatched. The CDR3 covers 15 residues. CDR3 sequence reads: CASSEVPAGGYGYTF. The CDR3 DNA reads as TGTGCCAGCAGTGAAGTCCCCGCAGGGGGCTATGGCTACACCTTC.

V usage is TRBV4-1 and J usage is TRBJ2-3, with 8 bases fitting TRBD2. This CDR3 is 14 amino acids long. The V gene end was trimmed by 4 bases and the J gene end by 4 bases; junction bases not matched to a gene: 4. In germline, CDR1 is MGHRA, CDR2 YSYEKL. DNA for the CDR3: TGCGCCAGCAGCCCGGGGGGGGCCGCAGATACGCAGTATTTT. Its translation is CASSPGGAADTQYF.

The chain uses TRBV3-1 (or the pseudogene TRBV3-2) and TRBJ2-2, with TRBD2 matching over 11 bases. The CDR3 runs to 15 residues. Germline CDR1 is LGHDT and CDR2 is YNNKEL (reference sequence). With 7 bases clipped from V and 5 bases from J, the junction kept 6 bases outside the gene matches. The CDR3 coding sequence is TGTGCCAGCACCCTTAGCGGGGGGGGAACCGGGGAGCTGTTTTTT. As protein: CASTLSGGGTGELFF.

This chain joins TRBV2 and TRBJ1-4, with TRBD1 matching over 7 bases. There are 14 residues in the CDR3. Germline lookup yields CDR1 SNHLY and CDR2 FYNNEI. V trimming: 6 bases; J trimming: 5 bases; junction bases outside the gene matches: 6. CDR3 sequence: CASSSGGKNEKLFF. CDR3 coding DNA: TGTGCCAGCAGCTCAGGGGGAAAAAATGAAAAACTGTTTTTT.

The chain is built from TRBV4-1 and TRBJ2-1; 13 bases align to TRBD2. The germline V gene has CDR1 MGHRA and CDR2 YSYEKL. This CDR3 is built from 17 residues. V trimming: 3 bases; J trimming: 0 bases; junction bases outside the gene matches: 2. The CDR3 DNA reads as TGCGCCAGCAGCCAGGGACTAGCGGGGCTCTCCTACAATGAGCAGTTCTTC. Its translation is CASSQGLAGLSYNEQFF.

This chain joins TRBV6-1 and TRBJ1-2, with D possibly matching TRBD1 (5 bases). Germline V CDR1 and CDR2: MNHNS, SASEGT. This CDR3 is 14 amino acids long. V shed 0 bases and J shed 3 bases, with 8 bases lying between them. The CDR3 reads CASSEAGGDYGYTF. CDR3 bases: TGTGCCAGCAGTGAAGCTGGAGGGGACTATGGCTACACCTTC.

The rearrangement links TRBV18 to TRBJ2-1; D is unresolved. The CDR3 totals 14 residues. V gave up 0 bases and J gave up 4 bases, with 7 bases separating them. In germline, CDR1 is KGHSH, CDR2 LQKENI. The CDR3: CASSPPSVYNEQFF. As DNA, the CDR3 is TGTGCCAGCTCACCACCGTCCGTTTACAATGAGCAGTTCTTC.

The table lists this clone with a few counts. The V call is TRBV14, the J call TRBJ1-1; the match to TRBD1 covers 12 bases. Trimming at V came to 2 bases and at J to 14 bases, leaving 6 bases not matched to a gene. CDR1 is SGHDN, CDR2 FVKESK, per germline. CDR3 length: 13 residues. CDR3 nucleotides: TGTGCCAGCAGCCAACGGGACAGGGGGCGATGCTTCTTT. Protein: CASSQRDRGRCFF.

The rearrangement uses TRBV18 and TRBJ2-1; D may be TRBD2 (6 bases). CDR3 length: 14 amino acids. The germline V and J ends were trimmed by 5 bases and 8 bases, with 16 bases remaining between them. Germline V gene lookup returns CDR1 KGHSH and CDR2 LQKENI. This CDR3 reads CASSGPPTGDEQFF. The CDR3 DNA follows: TGTGCCAGCTCAGGACCGCCAACGGGGGATGAGCAGTTCTTC.

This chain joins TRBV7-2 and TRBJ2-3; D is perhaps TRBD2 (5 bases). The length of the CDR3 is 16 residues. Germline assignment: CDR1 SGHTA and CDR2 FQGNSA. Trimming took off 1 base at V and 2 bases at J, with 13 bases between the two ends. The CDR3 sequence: CASSLGQRGFTDTQYF. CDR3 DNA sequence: TGTGCCAGCAGCTTAGGGCAACGGGGATTCACAGATACGCAGTATTTT.

CDR3 region: CASSQGHPGNQPQHF. The CDR3 bases are TGTGCCAGCAGCCAAGGACACCCTGGGAATCAGCCCCAGCATTTT. The chain joins TRBV3-1 (or the pseudogene TRBV3-2) to TRBJ1-5; unclear D gene. CDR3 size: 15 residues. Germline V gene sequence: CDR1 LGHDT, CDR2 YNNKEL (reference sequence). The V gene lost 1 base and the J gene lost 4 bases, with 11 bases spanning the gap.

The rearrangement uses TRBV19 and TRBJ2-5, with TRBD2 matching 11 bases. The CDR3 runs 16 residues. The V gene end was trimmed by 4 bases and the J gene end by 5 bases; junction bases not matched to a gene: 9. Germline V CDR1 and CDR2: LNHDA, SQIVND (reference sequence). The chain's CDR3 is CASSTQLAGGMETQYF. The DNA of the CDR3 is TGTGCCAGTAGTACTCAATTAGCGGGGGGGATGGAGACCCAGTACTTC.

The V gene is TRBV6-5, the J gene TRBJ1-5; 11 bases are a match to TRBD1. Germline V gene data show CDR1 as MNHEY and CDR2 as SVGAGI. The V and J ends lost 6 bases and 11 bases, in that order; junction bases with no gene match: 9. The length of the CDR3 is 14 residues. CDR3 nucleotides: TGTGCCAGCAGCCCCGGGACAGGGGGAACCGCCCAGCATTTT. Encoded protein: CASSPGTGGTAQHF.

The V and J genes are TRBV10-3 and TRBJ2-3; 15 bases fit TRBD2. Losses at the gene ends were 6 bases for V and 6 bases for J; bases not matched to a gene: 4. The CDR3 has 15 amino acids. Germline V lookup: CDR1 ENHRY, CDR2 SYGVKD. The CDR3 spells CAIRSGLAGGDTQYF. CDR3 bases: TGTGCCATCAGATCTGGACTAGCGGGAGGGGATACGCAGTATTTT.

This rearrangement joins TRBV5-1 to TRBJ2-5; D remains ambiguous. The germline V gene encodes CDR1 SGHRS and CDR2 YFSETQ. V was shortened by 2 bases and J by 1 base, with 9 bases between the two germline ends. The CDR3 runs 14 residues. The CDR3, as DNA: TGCGCCAGCAGCTTCCAGGCAGCCCAAGAGACCCAGTACTTC. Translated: CASSFQAAQETQYF.

In DNA, the CDR3 is TGTGCCACCAGTGATCGGGACAGTGACTCCTATAATTCACCCCTCCACTTT. Protein sequence: CATSDRDSDSYNSPLHF. The rearrangement joins TRBV24-1 to TRBJ1-6; 7 bases fit TRBD1. The CDR3 is made up of 17 amino acids. In germline, CDR1 is KGHDR, CDR2 SFDVKD. The trim removed 3 bases at V and 0 bases at J, leaving 4 bases unmatched.

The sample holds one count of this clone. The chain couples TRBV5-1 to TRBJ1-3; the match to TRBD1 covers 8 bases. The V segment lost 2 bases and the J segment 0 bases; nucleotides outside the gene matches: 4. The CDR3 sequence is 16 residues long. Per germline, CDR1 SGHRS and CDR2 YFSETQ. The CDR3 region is CASSFSGGSSGNTIYF. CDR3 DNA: TGCGCCAGCAGCTTTTCAGGGGGCAGCTCTGGAAACACCATATATTTT.

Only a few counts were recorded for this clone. CDR3 nucleotides: TGCAGCACCGGTGACAGGGGTGGAAACACCATATATTTT. Translation: CSTGDRGGNTIYF. V is TRBV29-1 and J is TRBJ1-3, with 8 bases matching TRBD1. The germline gives CDR1 SQVTM, CDR2 ANQGSEA. J gave up 3 bases and V 8 bases, and 6 bases lay outside the gene matches. This CDR3 spans 13 amino acids.